Shown below are 21 T cell receptor beta chains from a single sample sequenced in a study of T cell responses to AZD1222 COVID-19 vaccine. Data came from immunoSEQ multiplex PCR; TCRdb stores just in-frame clones and leaves some out. The sample includes 90,000 to 120,000 clones, around 91% seen only once; the top ten take 22%. The sample consisted of peripheral blood, taken on day 0 of AZD1222 vaccination. These receptors all come from an adult in good health.

V and J are TRBV6-2 or TRBV6-3 and TRBJ1-5; 7 nucleotides line up with TRBD1. The junction had 7 bases not matched to a gene; V was cut back by 2 bases and J by 3 bases. This CDR3 is 16 amino acids long. In germline, CDR1 is MNHEY, CDR2 SVGEGT. The CDR3, as DNA: TGTGCCAGCAGTTACGCGCCCGGGACAGCCAATCAGCCCCAGCATTTT. Translation: CASSYAPGTANQPQHF.

V and J are TRBV5-1 and TRBJ2-7, with 8 bases identical to TRBD2. V lost 1 base and J lost 9; bases outside the gene matches: 9. CDR3 size: 14 residues. Germline loops: CDR1 SGHRS, CDR2 YFSETQ. The CDR3 sequence is CASSLSGGLFGQYF. The CDR3 nucleotides read TGCGCCAGCAGCTTGAGCGGGGGACTGTTCGGGCAGTACTTC.

This chain links TRBV6-5 with TRBJ2-2, with 7 positions matching TRBD2. The germline CDR1 and CDR2 sequences are MNHEY and SVGAGI. The V gene end was trimmed by 4 bases and the J gene end by 0 bases; junction bases not matched to a gene: 2. This CDR3 contains 15 residues. CDR3 region: CASSSTSANTGELFF. In DNA form, the CDR3 reads TGTGCCAGCAGTTCAACTAGCGCGAACACCGGGGAGCTGTTTTTT.

The V gene is TRBV6-5, the J gene TRBJ1-1; D is undetermined. The CDR3 totals 14 residues. The V and J ends lost 5 bases and 1 base respectively, with 11 bases between them. Germline assignment: CDR1 MNHEY and CDR2 SVGAGI. The DNA for the CDR3 is TGTGCCAGCAGTCGGACGGTTACGAACACTGAAGCTTTCTTT. As protein: CASSRTVTNTEAFF.

This chain joins TRBV5-4 and TRBJ2-1; 7 nucleotides match TRBD2. V gave up 1 base and J gave up 1 base; unmatched junction bases: 2. The CDR3 spans 15 residues. Germline V gives CDR1 SGHNT, CDR2 YYREEE (reference sequence). The CDR3 coding sequence is TGTGCCAGCAGCTTGTCCGGGGGGTCCTACAATGAGCAGTTCTTC. This sequence encodes CASSLSGGSYNEQFF.

The chain employs TRBV5-1 and TRBJ2-3; D ambiguous. V lost 0 bases to trimming and J lost 5 bases, with 16 bases between them. The V gene's germline CDR1 is SGHRS and CDR2 YFSETQ. This CDR3 is built from 16 residues. CDR3 DNA: TGCGCCAGCAGCTTGGCCATTGAACCGCGCGTAGATACGCAGTATTTT. It is translated as CASSLAIEPRVDTQYF. Full variable domain (missing parts from reference TRBV5-1 and TRBJ2-3): KAGVTQTPRYLIKTRGQQVTLSCSPISGHRSVSWYQQTPGQGLQFLFEYFSETQRNKGNFPGRFSGRQFSNSRSEMNVSTLELGDSALYLCASSLAIEPRVDTQYFGPGTRLTVL.

This chain connects TRBV6-2 or TRBV6-3 to TRBJ1-5, with 8 positions matching TRBD1. The length of the CDR3 is 18 residues. After removal of 2 bases from V and 7 bases from J, the junction contained 16 bases not matched to a gene. The germline V gene has CDR1 MNHEY and CDR2 SVGEGT. The CDR3 nucleotides are TGTGCCAGCAGTTACCCAATACAGGGGGGCGTCGTGGGACAGCCCCAGCATTTT. This sequence encodes CASSYPIQGGVVGQPQHF.

This chain links TRBV28 with TRBJ1-1, with D possibly being TRBD1 (5 bases). Germline CDR1 MDHEN, CDR2 SYDVKM. Trimming cost V 5 bases and J 1 base, with 11 bases left between them. CDR3 length: 14 amino acids. The CDR3 here is CASSKGVANTEAFF. CDR3 bases: TGTGCCAGCAGTAAAGGGGTGGCGAACACTGAAGCTTTCTTT.

The gene calls are TRBV6-5 and TRBJ1-4; no definite D call. This CDR3 has 14 residues. Trimming took 2 bases from V and 4 from J, leaving 8 bases between them. In germline, CDR1 is MNHEY, CDR2 SVGAGI. CDR3 loop: CASSYGGSNEKLFF. CDR3 DNA: TGTGCCAGCAGTTACGGCGGCAGTAATGAAAAACTGTTTTTT.

The rearrangement links TRBV10-2 to TRBJ2-4; 8 positions match TRBD2. The germline V gene encodes CDR1 WSHSY and CDR2 SAAADI. The CDR3 has 18 residues. V gave up 4 bases and J gave up 0 bases; unmatched junction bases: 11. For the CDR3, the DNA is TGCGCCAGCAGTGGTGGCGGGGGGTTCCGGTTAGCCAAAAACATTCAGTACTTC. Amino acids: CASSGGGGFRLAKNIQYF.

This chain uses TRBV2 with TRBJ1-5; TRBD1 matches 9 bases. The CDR3 spans 14 residues. Germline CDR1 SNHLY, CDR2 FYNNEI. Trimming at V came to 5 bases and at J to 3 bases, leaving 2 bases not matched to a gene. The CDR3 nucleotides read TGTGCCAGCAGTTACAGGGGGCACAATCAGCCCCAGCATTTT. The encoded protein is CASSYRGHNQPQHF.

The rearrangement joins TRBV15 to TRBJ2-7; D is uncertain. Trimming shortened V by 0 bases and J by 1 base, and 7 bases separated the two germline ends. From germline, CDR1 is LNHNV and CDR2 YYDKDF (reference sequence). The CDR3 length is 14 residues. The CDR3 reads CATSRDMGSYEQYF. The CDR3 DNA reads TGTGCCACCAGCAGAGATATGGGATCCTACGAGCAGTACTTC.

The rearrangement joins TRBV4-3 to TRBJ2-1; no definite D call. The V end was cut by 4 bases, the J end by 2 bases, with 12 bases between. CDR3 size: 15 residues. Germline V gives CDR1 LGHNA, CDR2 YSLEER. The CDR3 here is CASSPYRLTYNEQFF. The CDR3 bases are TGCGCCAGCAGCCCCTATCGTCTAACCTACAATGAGCAGTTCTTC.

The chain couples TRBV20-1 to TRBJ1-1; D not resolved. Germline CDR1 reads DFQATT; CDR2 reads SNEGSKA (reference sequence). With 3 bases removed from V and 11 bases from J, the gap between germline ends came to 16 bases. The CDR3 is made up of 12 amino acids. The CDR3 loop is CSASEGPGAAFF. The CDR3 nucleotides are TGCAGTGCTAGTGAAGGGCCCGGCGCGGCTTTCTTT.

The CDR3 DNA is TGTGCCACCAGCAGAGCTTCAGGGGGCGGAACTAATGAAAAACTGTTTTTT. It codes for CATSRASGGGTNEKLFF. J is TRBJ1-4 and V is TRBV15; TRBD1 agrees at 8 bases. Germline CDR1 LNHNV, CDR2 YYDKDF (reference sequence). CDR3 length: 17 residues. V lost 1 base to trimming and J lost 1 base; unmatched junction nucleotides: 5.

This chain links TRBV7-9 with TRBJ1-1; 9 nucleotides line up with TRBD1. This CDR3 is built from 15 residues. The J segment lost 7 bases and the V segment lost 5 bases, leaving 11 bases of the junction unmatched. Per the germline V gene, CDR1 is SEHNR and CDR2 is FQNEAQ (reference sequence). The chain's CDR3 is CASSLDTGGDGEAFF. The CDR3 coding sequence is TGTGCCAGCAGCCTTGACACAGGGGGCGACGGTGAAGCTTTCTTT.

This chain uses TRBV4-3 with TRBJ1-1, with TRBD1 as a possible D gene (6 bases). Trimming took 0 bases from V and 2 from J, leaving 16 bases between them. CDR3 size: 17 residues. Germline CDR1 and CDR2: LGHNA and YSLEER. In DNA form, the CDR3 reads TGCGCCAGCAGCCAAGATCTCTTTGGACAGCCTAACACTGAAGCTTTCTTT. It encodes CASSQDLFGQPNTEAFF.

The rearrangement links TRBV4-3 to TRBJ2-1; 8 positions match TRBD1. V lost 0 bases and J lost 6; bases outside the gene matches: 7. The CDR3 is made up of 16 amino acids. In germline, CDR1 is LGHNA, CDR2 YSLEER. In nucleotides, the CDR3 is TGCGCCAGCAGCCAAGATGGACAGGGTTCCCCCAATGAGCAGTTCTTC. This translates into CASSQDGQGSPNEQFF.

This clone showed up just a few times. This rearrangement joins TRBV19 to TRBJ1-1, with D possibly matching TRBD1 (5 bases). The CDR3 runs to 15 residues. In germline, CDR1 is LNHDA, CDR2 SQIVND (reference sequence). Deletions cut 4 bases from V and 3 bases from J, with 15 bases between. The CDR3 region is CASSKRTAGDTEAFF. The CDR3 DNA sequence: TGTGCCAGTAGTAAGCGGACCGCGGGGGACACTGAAGCTTTCTTT.

The V gene is TRBV2, the J gene TRBJ1-2; D is perhaps TRBD1 (6 bases). The CDR3 length is 12 residues. The V end lost 10 bases, the J end lost 1 base, and 10 bases lay between the germline ends. The germline V gene has CDR1 SNHLY and CDR2 FYNNEI. The CDR3 region has the DNA TGTGCCATCTGGGGGCTTAACTATGGCTACACCTTC. It yields the protein CAIWGLNYGYTF.

The gene calls are TRBV19 and TRBJ1-6; D possibly corresponds to TRBD1 (5 bases). The CDR3 is 14 residues long. The germline V gene encodes CDR1 LNHDA and CDR2 SQIVND (reference sequence). Between the trimmed V and J ends, which lost 7 bases and 6 bases, there was a span of 13 bases. The CDR3 is CASTSGLINSPLHF. The CDR3 nucleotides are TGTGCCAGTACCTCGGGACTGATTAATTCACCCCTCCACTTT.